This T cell receptor (beta chain) is drawn from a study of T cells in tumors after PD-1 blockade. Study context: Some patients also took daily vismodegib 150 mg during anti-PD-1 treatment.

The method was immunoSEQ multiplex PCR; TCRdb's version includes in-frame clones alone and lacks a portion of them. This table holds about 20,000 clones, around 80% found once. A single count supports this clone. This TCR was sampled from a human donor with basal cell carcinoma. Source: PBMCs, taken before anti-PD-1 treatment.

The CDR3 loop is CASSYTGGGTYEQYF. The CDR3 bases are TGTGCCAGCAGTTACACGGGAGGGGGGACCTACGAGCAGTACTTC. The V and J genes are TRBV6-5 and TRBJ2-7; the match to TRBD2 covers 8 bases. After removal of 2 bases from V and 2 bases from J, the junction contained 5 bases not matched to a gene. Germline loops: CDR1 MNHEY, CDR2 SVGAGI. The CDR3 totals 15 residues.